The T cell receptor beta chain described here comes from a study of shared clonotypes between healthy human individuals. Overall study: Three CD4 naive, three CD4 memory, two CD8 naive and one CD8 memory plate were used per donor. Study results and caveats: Naive subsets generally had larger estimated richness than memory subsets. With a few donors compared, 5% to 5.5% of naive CD4 clonotypes were shared.

This table comes from immunoSEQ multiplex PCR, and its TCRdb copy is limited to in-frame clones, with some not included. The profile shows 1.5 million to 2.5 million clones, over 85% of them singletons. It was CD45RO-negative cells, positively selected for CCR7, that made up naive CD8 cells, with terminally differentiated effector memory CD45RA+ cells excluded. Recent acute infections and vaccinations were absent in the healthy HIV-negative adult donors. Remarks on this clone: Its cognate antigen is unknown.

Losses at the gene ends were 0 bases for V and 1 base for J; bases not matched to a gene: 8. CDR1 is SGHNT, CDR2 YYREEE, per germline (reference sequence). The CDR3 length is 18 residues. This receptor was obtained from a man younger than 35 in good health. The genes are TRBV5-4 and TRBJ2-4, with 9 bases fitting TRBD2. The sequenced material came from naive CD8+ T cells sorted from blood. CDR3 coding DNA: TGTGCCAGCAGCTTGGTTCTGGCGGGAGGGCCGGCCAAAAACATTCAGTACTTC. It codes for CASSLVLAGGPAKNIQYF.